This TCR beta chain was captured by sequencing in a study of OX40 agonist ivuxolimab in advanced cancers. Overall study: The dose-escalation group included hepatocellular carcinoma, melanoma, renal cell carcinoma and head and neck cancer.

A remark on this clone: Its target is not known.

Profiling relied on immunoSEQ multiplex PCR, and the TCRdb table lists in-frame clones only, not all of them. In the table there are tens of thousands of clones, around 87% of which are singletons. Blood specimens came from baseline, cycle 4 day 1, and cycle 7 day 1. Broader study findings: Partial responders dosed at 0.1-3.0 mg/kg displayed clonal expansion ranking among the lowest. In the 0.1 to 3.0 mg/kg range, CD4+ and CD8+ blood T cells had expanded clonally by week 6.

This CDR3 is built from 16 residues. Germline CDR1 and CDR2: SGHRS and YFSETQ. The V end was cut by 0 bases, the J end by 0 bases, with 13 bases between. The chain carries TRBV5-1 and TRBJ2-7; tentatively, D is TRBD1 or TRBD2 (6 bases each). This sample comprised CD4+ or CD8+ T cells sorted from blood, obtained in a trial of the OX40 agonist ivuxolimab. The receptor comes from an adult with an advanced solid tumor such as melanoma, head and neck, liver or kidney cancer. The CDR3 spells CASSLAGARSSYEQYF. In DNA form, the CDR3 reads TGCGCCAGCAGCTTGGCGGGGGCGCGAAGCTCCTACGAGCAGTACTTC.